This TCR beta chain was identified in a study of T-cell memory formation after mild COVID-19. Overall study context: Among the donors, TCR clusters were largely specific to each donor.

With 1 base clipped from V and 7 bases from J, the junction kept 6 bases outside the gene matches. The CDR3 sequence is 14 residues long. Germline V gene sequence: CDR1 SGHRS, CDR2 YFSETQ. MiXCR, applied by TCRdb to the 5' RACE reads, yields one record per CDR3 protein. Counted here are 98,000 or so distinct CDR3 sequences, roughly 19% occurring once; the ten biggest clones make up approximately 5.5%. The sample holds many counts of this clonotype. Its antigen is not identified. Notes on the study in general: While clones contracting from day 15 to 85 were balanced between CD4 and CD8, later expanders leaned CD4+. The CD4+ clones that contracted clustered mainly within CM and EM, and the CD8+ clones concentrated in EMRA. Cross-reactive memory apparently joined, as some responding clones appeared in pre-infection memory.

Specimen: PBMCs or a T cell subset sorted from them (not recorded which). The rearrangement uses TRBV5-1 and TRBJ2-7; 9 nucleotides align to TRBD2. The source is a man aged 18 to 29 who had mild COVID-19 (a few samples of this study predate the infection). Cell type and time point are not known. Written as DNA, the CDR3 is TGCGCCAGCAGCTTGAGTAGCGGGGGTGGAGAGCAGTACTTC. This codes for CASSLSSGGGEQYF.